A selection of T cell receptor beta chains follows, all from one sample in a study of shared clonotypes between healthy human individuals. Generated by immunoSEQ multiplex PCR, the TCRdb table keeps only in-frame clones and is missing some. Of some 1,400,000 clones in the sample, roughly 96% were seen once. The sample taken for sequencing was naive CD4+ T cells sorted from blood. Receptor source: a man under 40 in good health. The conserved cysteine and the conserved F or W are not part of the CDR3 here. The D gene is left open where the match is weak. A row's size may be missing; if present it is once, few, many or a size class.

V	J	D	length	size	CDR3
TRBV30	TRBJ1-2	.	10	.	AWGRDNYGYT
TRBV29-1	TRBJ2-5	.	11	.	SVDSGHQETQY
TRBV29-1	TRBJ1-5	.	12	.	SVEVSGSNQPQH
TRBV2	TRBJ2-5	.	12	few	ASSPGQYQETQY
TRBV6-6	TRBJ1-5	.	12	.	ASSYSGGRQPQH
TRBV29-1	TRBJ2-5	.	10	.	SVSVGTETQY
TRBV2	TRBJ2-7	.	11	.	ASSEAAQGGQY
TRBV2	TRBJ1-5	.	9	.	ASGRGSPQH
TRBV7-9	TRBJ2-5	TRBD2	14	once	ASSLQAGGHQETQY
TRBV9	TRBJ2-6	TRBD2	17	.	ASSVAWTSGTSGANVLT
TRBV9	TRBJ2-7	.	12	.	ASSVSGQNYEQY
TRBV14	TRBJ2-5	TRBD2	14	.	ASSQLNGRYQETQY
TRBV27	TRBJ2-3	.	13	.	ASSPLMSGSDTQY
TRBV7-8	TRBJ2-5	.	11	.	ASSLSGQETQY
TRBV5-1	TRBJ2-7	.	11	.	ASSLESSDEQY
TRBV28	TRBJ1-5	TRBD1	16	.	ASSVDRGHNLPNQPQH
TRBV7-2	TRBJ2-1	TRBD2	15	.	ASSPRRLAGAINEQF
TRBV6-1	TRBJ2-5	.	14	.	ASSVRQSLYQETQY
TRBV19	TRBJ1-5	.	13	.	ASRPRGARVQPQH
TRBV29-1	TRBJ2-2	.	12	few	SVGAGVDTGELF
TRBV5-5	TRBJ2-1	.	12	.	ASSLRTGRDEQF
TRBV27	TRBJ2-1	.	12	.	ASRGVTSYNEQF